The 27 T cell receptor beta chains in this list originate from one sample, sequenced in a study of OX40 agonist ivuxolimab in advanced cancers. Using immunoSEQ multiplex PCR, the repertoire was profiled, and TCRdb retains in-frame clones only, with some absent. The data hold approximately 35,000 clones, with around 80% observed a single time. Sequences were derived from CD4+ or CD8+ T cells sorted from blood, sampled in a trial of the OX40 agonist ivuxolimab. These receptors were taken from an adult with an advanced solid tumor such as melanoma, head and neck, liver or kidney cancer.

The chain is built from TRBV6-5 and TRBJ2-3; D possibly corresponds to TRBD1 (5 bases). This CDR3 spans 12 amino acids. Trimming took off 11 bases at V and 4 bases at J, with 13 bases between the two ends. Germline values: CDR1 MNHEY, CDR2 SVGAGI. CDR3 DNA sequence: TGTGCCGTAAGGGGATTCGCAGATACGCAGTATTTT. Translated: CAVRGFADTQYF.

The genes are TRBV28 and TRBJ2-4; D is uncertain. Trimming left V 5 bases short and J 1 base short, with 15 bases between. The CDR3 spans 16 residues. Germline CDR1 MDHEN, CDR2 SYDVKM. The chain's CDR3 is CASSPGTSDAKNIQYF. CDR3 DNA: TGTGCCAGCAGTCCCGGAACGTCTGACGCCAAAAACATTCAGTACTTC.

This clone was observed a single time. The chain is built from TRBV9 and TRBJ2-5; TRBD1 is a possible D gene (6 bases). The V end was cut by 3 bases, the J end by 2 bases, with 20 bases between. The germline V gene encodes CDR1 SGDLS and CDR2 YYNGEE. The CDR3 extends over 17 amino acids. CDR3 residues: CASSGRVQGTSQETQYF. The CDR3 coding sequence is TGTGCCAGCAGCGGAAGAGTCCAGGGGACCAGTCAAGAGACCCAGTACTTC.

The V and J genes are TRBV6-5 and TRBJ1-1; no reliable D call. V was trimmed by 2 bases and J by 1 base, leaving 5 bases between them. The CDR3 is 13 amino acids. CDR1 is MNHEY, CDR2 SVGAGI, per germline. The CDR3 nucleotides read TGTGCCAGCAGTTACGGGTCGAACACTGAAGCTTTCTTT. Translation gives CASSYGSNTEAFF.

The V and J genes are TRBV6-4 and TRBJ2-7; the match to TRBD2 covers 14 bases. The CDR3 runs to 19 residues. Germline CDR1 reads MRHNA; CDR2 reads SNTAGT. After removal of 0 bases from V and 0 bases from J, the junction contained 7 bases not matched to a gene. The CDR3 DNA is TGTGCCAGCAGTGACTCGGGGACTAGCGGGGGCCGATACTCCTACGAGCAGTACTTC. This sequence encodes CASSDSGTSGGRYSYEQYF.

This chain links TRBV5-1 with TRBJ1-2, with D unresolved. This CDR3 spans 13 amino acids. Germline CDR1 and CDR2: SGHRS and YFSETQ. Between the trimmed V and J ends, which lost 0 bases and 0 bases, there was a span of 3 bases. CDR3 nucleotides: TGCGCCAGCAGCTTGGCGGCTAACTATGGCTACACCTTC. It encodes CASSLAANYGYTF.

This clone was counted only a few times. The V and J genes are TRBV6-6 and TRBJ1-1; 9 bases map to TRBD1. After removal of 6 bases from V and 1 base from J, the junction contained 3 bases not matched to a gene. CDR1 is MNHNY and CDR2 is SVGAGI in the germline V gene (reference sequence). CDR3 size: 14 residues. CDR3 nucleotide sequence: TGTGCCAGCAGAGACAGGGGGAGGAACACTGAAGCTTTCTTT. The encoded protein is CASRDRGRNTEAFF.

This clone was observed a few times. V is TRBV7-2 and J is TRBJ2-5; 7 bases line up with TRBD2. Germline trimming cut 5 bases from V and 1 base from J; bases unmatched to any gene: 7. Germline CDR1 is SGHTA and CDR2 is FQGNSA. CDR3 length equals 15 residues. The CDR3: CASSPALAIQETQYF. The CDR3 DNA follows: TGTGCCAGCAGCCCCGCACTAGCGATCCAAGAGACCCAGTACTTC.

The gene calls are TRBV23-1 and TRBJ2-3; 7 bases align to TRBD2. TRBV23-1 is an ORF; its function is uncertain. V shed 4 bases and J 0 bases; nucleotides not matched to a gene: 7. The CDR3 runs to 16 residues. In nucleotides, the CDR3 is TGCGCCAGCAGTCCTGATAGCGGGCATAGCACAGATACGCAGTATTTT. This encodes CASSPDSGHSTDTQYF.

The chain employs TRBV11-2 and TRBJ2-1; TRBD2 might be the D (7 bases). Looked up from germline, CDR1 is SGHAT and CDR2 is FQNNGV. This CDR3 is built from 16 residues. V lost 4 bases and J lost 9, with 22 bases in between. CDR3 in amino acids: CASSSGRRGSRGEQFF. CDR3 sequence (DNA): TGTGCCAGCAGCTCCGGAAGGCGGGGGAGCAGGGGTGAGCAGTTCTTC.

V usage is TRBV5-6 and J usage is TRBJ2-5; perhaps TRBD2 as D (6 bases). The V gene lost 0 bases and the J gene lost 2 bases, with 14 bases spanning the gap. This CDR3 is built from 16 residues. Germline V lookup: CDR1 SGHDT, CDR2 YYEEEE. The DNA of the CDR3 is TGTGCCAGCAGCTTGGGGGGCGGGGCCCGACAAGAGACCCAGTACTTC. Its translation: CASSLGGGARQETQYF.

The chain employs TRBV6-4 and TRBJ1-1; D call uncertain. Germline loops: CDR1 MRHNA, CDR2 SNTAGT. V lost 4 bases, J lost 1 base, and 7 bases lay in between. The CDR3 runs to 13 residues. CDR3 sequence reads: CASSVSGNTEAFF. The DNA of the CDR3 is TGTGCCAGCAGTGTATCGGGGAACACTGAAGCTTTCTTT.

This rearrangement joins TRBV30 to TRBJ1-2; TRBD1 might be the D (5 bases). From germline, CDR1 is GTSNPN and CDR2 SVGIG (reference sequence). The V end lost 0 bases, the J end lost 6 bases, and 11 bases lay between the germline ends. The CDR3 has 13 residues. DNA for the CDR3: TGTGCCTGGAGTGTCGGGACTGCTGATGGCTACACCTTC. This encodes CAWSVGTADGYTF.

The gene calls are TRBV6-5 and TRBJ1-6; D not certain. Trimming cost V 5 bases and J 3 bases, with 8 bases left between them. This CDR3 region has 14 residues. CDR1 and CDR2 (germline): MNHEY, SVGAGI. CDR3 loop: CASSAVFYNSPLHF. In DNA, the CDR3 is TGTGCCAGCAGTGCGGTTTTCTATAATTCACCCCTCCACTTT.

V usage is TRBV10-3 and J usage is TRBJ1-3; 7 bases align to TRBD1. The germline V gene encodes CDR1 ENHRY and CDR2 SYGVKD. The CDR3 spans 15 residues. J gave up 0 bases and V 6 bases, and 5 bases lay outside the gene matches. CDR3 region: CAIRRTGTSGNTIYF. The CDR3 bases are TGTGCCATCAGGAGGACAGGCACCTCTGGAAACACCATATATTTT.

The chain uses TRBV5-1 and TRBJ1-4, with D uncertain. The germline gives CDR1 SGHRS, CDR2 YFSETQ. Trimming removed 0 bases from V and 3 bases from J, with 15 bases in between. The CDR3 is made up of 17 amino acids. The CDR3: CASSLEVLGSSNEKLFF. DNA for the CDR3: TGCGCCAGCAGCTTGGAAGTGTTGGGGAGTTCTAATGAAAAACTGTTTTTT.

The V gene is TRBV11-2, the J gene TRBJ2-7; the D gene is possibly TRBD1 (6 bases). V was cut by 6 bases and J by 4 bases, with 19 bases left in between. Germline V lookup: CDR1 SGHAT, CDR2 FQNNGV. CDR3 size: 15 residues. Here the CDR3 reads CASSLDQATGYEQYF. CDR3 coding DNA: TGTGCCAGCAGTCTAGATCAGGCGACAGGATACGAGCAGTACTTC. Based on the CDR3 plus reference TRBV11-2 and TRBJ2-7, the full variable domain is EAGVAQSPRYKIIEKRQSVAFWCNPISGHATLYWYQQILGQGPKLLIQFQNNGVVDDSQLPKDRFSAERLKGVDSTLKIQPAKLEDSAVYLCASSLDQATGYEQYFGPGTRLTVT.

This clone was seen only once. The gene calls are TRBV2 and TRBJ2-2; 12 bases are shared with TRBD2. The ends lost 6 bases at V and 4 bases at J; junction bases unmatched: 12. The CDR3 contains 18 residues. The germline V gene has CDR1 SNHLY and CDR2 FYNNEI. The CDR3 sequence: CASRLAGGQRRGTGELFF. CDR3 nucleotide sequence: TGTGCCAGCAGACTAGCGGGGGGCCAGCGACGTGGCACCGGGGAGCTGTTTTTT.

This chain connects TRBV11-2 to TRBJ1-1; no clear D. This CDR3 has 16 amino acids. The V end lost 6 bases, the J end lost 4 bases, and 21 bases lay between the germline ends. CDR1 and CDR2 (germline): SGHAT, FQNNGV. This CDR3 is CASRHSWGDKGTEAFF. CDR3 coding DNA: TGTGCCAGCAGACACTCGTGGGGAGATAAGGGCACTGAAGCTTTCTTT.

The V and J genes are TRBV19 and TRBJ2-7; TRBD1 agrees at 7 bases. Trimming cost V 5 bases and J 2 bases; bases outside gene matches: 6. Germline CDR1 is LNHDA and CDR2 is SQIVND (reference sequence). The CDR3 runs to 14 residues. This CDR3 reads CASSPGQVAYEQYF. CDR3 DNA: TGTGCCAGTAGTCCAGGACAGGTTGCCTACGAGCAGTACTTC.

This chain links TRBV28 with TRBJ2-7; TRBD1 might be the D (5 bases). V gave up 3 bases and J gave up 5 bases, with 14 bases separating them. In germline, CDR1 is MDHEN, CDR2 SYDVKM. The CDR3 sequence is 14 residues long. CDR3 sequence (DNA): TGTGCCAGCAGTTTGAGGCAGGGCCCCCACGAGCAGTACTTC. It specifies CASSLRQGPHEQYF.

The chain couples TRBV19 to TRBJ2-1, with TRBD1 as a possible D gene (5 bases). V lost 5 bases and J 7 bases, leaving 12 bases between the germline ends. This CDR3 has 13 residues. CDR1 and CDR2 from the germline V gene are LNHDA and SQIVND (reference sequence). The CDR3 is CASSPRVTNEQFF. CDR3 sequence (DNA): TGTGCCAGTAGTCCCAGGGTCACGAATGAGCAGTTCTTC.

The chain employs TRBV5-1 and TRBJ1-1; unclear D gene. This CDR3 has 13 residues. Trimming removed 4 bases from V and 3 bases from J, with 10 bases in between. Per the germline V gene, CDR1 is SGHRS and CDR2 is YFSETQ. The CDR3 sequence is CASSRVGYTEAFF. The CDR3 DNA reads TGCGCCAGCAGCCGGGTCGGGTACACTGAAGCTTTCTTT.

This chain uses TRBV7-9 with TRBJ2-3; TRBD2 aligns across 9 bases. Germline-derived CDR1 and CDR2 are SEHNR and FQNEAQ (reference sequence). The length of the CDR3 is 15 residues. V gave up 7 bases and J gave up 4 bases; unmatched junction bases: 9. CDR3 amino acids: CASTIASGVPDTQYF. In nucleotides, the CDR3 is TGTGCCAGCACCATCGCTAGCGGGGTACCAGATACGCAGTATTTT.

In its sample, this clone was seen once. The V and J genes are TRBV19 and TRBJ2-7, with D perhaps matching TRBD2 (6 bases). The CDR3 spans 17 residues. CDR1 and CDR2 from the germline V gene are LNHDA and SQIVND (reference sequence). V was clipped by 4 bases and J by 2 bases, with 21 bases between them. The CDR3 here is CASSTPPGGAGTYEQYF. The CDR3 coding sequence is TGTGCCAGTAGTACCCCCCCGGGTGGGGCGGGGACCTACGAGCAGTACTTC.

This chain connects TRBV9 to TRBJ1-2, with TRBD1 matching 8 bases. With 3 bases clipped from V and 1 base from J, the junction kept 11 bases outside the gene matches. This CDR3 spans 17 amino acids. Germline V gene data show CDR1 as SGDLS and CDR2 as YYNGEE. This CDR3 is CASSDTLWTGFNYGYTF. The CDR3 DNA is TGTGCCAGCAGCGATACTCTCTGGACAGGGTTTAACTATGGCTACACCTTC.

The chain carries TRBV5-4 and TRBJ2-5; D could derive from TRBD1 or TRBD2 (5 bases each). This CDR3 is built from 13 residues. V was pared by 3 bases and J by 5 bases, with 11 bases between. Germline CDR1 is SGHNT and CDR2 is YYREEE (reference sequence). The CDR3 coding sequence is TGTGCCAGCAGCTCCCCGGGGCGGGAGACCCAGTACTTC. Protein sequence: CASSSPGRETQYF.